The rows below give T cell receptor beta chains drawn from one sample of a study of T-cell memory formation after mild COVID-19. One entry per CDR3 protein, called by TCRdb with MiXCR from the 5' RACE reads. This sample has around 250,000 distinct CDR3 sequences, with 15% to 20% found just once. The source material was PBMCs or a T cell subset sorted from them (not recorded which). The receptors originated from a young man who had mild COVID-19 (a few samples of this study predate the infection). Cell type and time point are not known. CDR3s include the opening cysteine and the closing phenylalanine or tryptophan.

>TRBV11-2|TRBJ2-2
CASSWGWSTGELFF
>TRBV3-1|TRBJ2-3
CASSSRAMVVDTQYF
>TRBV5-1|TRBJ2-7
CASSVNPHGQGPYEQYF
>TRBV12-3/TRBV12-4|TRBJ2-2
CASRPGQNTGELFF
>TRBV9|TRBJ2-3
CASNQRGATDTQYF
>TRBV7-7|TRBJ2-3
CASSPGGEADTQYF
>TRBV4-2|TRBJ2-5
CASSQEAQETQYF
>TRBV7-9|TRBJ2-3
CASSPRTADTQYF
>TRBV25-1|TRBJ1-1
CASIHGSPLNTEAFF
>TRBV2|TRBJ2-5
CASSWTGAQETQYF
>TRBV7-2|TRBJ1-1
CASSLGAGNTEAFF
>TRBV20-1|TRBJ1-2
CSATAGLLYGYTF
>TRBV7-2|TRBJ1-1
CASSLFGGDTEAFF
>TRBV19|TRBJ1-4
CASSPRQRGEKLFF
>TRBV5-1|TRBJ2-2
CASSTDREHGELFF
>TRBV28|TRBJ1-2
CASSLFRGGGYTF
>TRBV7-9|TRBJ1-5
CASSLMGSNQPQHF
>TRBV4-1|TRBJ1-1
CASSKRQEYEAFF
>TRBV5-3|TRBJ1-6
CARTIPGPRNSPLHF
>TRBV5-4|TRBJ2-5
CASSSDTSQETQYF
>TRBV6-5|TRBJ2-3
CASSYRGRKTDTQYF
>TRBV7-9|TRBJ1-4
CASSSQRTNEKLFF
>TRBV7-9|TRBJ1-6
CASSASAHRGSPLHF
>TRBV27|TRBJ2-3
CASSLDPAGGPDTQYF
>TRBV6-5|TRBJ1-2
CASSSRTGTNYGYTF
>TRBV7-2|TRBJ1-5
CASSLEGYRVPNQPQHF